These T cell receptor beta chains were read from a single sample in a study of blood T cell repertoires in COVID-19. Only in-frame clones appear in the TCRdb table, and some are missing; sequencing was by immunoSEQ multiplex PCR. Among 100,000 to 150,000 clones listed, 88% were seen once. Sequencing used peripheral blood. These receptors were taken from a man in his fifties or sixties with acute or convalescent COVID-19. The CDR3 runs from the conserved cysteine through the conserved F or W. The D gene is left open where the match is weak. For some rows the clone size is stated as once, few or many, or as a class when expanded; others skip it.

J gene | clone size | V gene | D gene | CDR3 protein | CDR3 DNA
TRBJ2-7 | - | TRBV13 | - | CASSLQRAGEQYF | TGTGCCAGCAGCTTACAGAGGGCAGGCGAGCAGTACTTC
TRBJ1-1 | - | TRBV20-1 | - | CSAGHNTEAFF | TGCAGTGCGGGACACAACACTGAAGCTTTCTTT
TRBJ1-6 | - | TRBV14 | - | CASSQDWEGSPLHF | TGTGCCAGCAGCCAAGATTGGGAGGGGTCACCCCTCCACTTT
TRBJ2-1 | once | TRBV11-3 | - | CASSFSDGDNEQFF | TGTGCCAGCAGCTTTAGCGACGGTGACAATGAGCAGTTCTTC
TRBJ1-3 | once | TRBV5-1 | - | CASSNLEANTIYF | TGCGCCAGCAGCAACCTTGAGGCAAACACCATATATTTT
TRBJ2-2 | - | TRBV3-1/TRBV3-2 | TRBD2 | CASSQGGGTGELFF | TGTGCCAGCAGCCAAGGGGGGGGCACCGGGGAGCTGTTTTTT
TRBJ1-6 | - | TRBV19 | TRBD1 | CASPSQKTGIQEYSPLHF | TGTGCCAGCCCTTCCCAAAAGACAGGGATTCAAGAATATTCACCCCTCCACTTT
TRBJ1-2 | - | TRBV6-2/TRBV6-3 | TRBD1 | CASSTQGAGGYTF | TGTGCCAGCAGTACACAGGGGGCAGGCGGCTACACCTTC
TRBJ1-2 | once | TRBV11-2 | - | CASSWAIRTGGYTF | TGTGCCAGCAGCTGGGCCATCAGGACGGGAGGCTACACCTTC
TRBJ1-1 | - | TRBV2 | - | CASSPPFGGAEAFF | TGTGCCAGCAGCCCTCCCTTCGGGGGAGCTGAAGCTTTCTTT
TRBJ2-5 | few | TRBV7-2 | TRBD2 | CASSFKEMAGGIETQYF | TGTGCCAGCAGCTTCAAGGAAATGGCGGGAGGAATAGAGACCCAGTACTTC
TRBJ2-5 | - | TRBV30 | - | CAWSWGVQETQYF | TGTGCCTGGAGTTGGGGGGTCCAAGAGACCCAGTACTTC
TRBJ1-1 | - | TRBV28 | - | CASSLPGTEAFF | TGTGCCAGCAGTTTACCCGGCACTGAAGCTTTCTTT
TRBJ1-1 | - | TRBV29-1 | - | CSVGRAGLNTEAFF | TGCAGCGTTGGGAGGGCAGGGCTGAACACTGAAGCTTTCTTT
TRBJ1-1 | - | TRBV19 | - | CASSIIGGTEAFF | TGTGCCAGTAGTATCATAGGGGGCACTGAAGCTTTCTTT
TRBJ1-2 | - | TRBV3-1/TRBV3-2 | TRBD1 | CASSLGTVNYGYTF | TGTGCCAGCAGCCTAGGGACAGTAAACTATGGCTACACCTTC
TRBJ2-1 | - | TRBV2 | TRBD2 | CASSAAGGPYNEQFF | TGTGCCAGCAGCGCAGCGGGGGGCCCCTACAATGAGCAGTTCTTC
TRBJ1-6 | - | TRBV25-1 | - | CASSDLGVRRNSPLHF | TGTGCCAGCAGTGACCTCGGGGTTCGACGGAATTCACCCCTCCACTTT
TRBJ1-1 | - | TRBV4-2 | - | CASSLRLLSGNTEAFF | TGTGCCAGCAGTCTTCGTCTGCTCTCGGGGAACACTGAAGCTTTCTTT
TRBJ1-6 | few | TRBV3-1/TRBV3-2 | TRBD1 | CASSPPGQGNSPLHF | TGTGCCAGCAGCCCTCCGGGACAGGGGAATTCACCCCTCCACTTT
TRBJ2-1 | - | TRBV28 | - | CASRQASYNEQFF | TGTGCCAGTCGACAGGCTTCCTACAATGAGCAGTTCTTC
TRBJ1-2 | - | TRBV7-6 | TRBD1 | CASSPGQGGWGDGYTF | TGTGCCAGCAGCCCTGGACAGGGTGGATGGGGAGACGGCTACACCTTC
TRBJ1-1 | - | TRBV30 | - | CAWTGSILLSTEAFF | TGTGCCTGGACCGGGTCAATTCTTTTAAGCACTGAAGCTTTCTTT
TRBJ1-2 | few | TRBV19 | - | CASSMVGAATF | TGTGCCAGTAGCATGGTCGGAGCCGCGACCTTC
TRBJ2-1 | once | TRBV11-2 | - | CASRPHGEQFF | TGTGCCAGCAGACCCCACGGTGAGCAGTTCTTC
TRBJ2-4 | - | TRBV14 | - | CASSQEKTLAKNIQYF | TGTGCCAGCAGCCAAGAAAAGACATTAGCCAAAAACATTCAGTACTTC
TRBJ2-1 | - | TRBV10-3 | TRBD1 | CAIRDRGNEQFF | TGTGCCATCAGGGACAGGGGAAATGAGCAGTTCTTC
TRBJ1-3 | few | TRBV29-1 | TRBD1 | CSVQTGGNTIYF | TGCAGCGTTCAGACAGGGGGAAACACCATATATTTT
TRBJ2-1 | - | TRBV3-1/TRBV3-2 | - | CASSHSVTYNEQFF | TGTGCCAGCAGCCACAGTGTAACCTACAATGAGCAGTTCTTC
TRBJ2-6 | - | TRBV6-2/TRBV6-3 | - | CASSTLVISGANVLTF | TGTGCCAGCAGTACCTTAGTCATCTCTGGGGCCAACGTCCTGACTTTC
TRBJ1-2 | few | TRBV18 | - | CASSPSVTARVENGYTF | TGTGCCAGCTCACCATCGGTGACAGCGCGAGTAGAAAATGGCTACACCTTC
TRBJ1-2 | - | TRBV27 | TRBD1 | CASKILDRGYGYTF | TGTGCCAGCAAAATCCTCGACAGGGGCTATGGCTACACCTTC
TRBJ2-7 | few | TRBV29-1 | TRBD1 | CSGLGQALSEQYF | TGCAGCGGACTCGGACAGGCTCTTTCCGAGCAGTACTTC
TRBJ2-4 | - | TRBV2 | - | CASTLGPVTAKNIQYF | TGTGCCAGCACCCTGGGCCCGGTGACGGCCAAAAACATTCAGTACTTC
TRBJ1-5 | - | TRBV28 | TRBD1 | CASGTAGQGVFRNQPQHF | TGTGCCAGCGGCACCGCGGGACAGGGGGTCTTTCGCAATCAGCCCCAGCATTTT
TRBJ1-2 | - | TRBV28 | - | CASSRGGVRGYTF | TGTGCCAGCAGTCGAGGGGGGGTTAGAGGCTACACCTTC
TRBJ2-5 | - | TRBV4-2 | TRBD1 | CASSQAGTANQETQYF | TGTGCCAGCAGCCAAGCCGGGACAGCCAACCAAGAGACCCAGTACTTC
TRBJ2-1 | - | TRBV11-3 | TRBD2 | CASSPLAGGPGEQFF | TGTGCCAGCAGCCCTCTAGCGGGAGGGCCTGGTGAGCAGTTCTTC
TRBJ2-1 | - | TRBV28 | TRBD2 | CASSFLGSGRDNEQFF | TGTGCCAGCAGTTTTCTAGGTAGCGGGAGGGACAATGAGCAGTTCTTC
TRBJ1-2 | - | TRBV5-4 | - | CASSLDRANYGYTF | TGTGCCAGCAGCTTGGACAGGGCGAACTATGGCTACACCTTC
TRBJ1-2 | - | TRBV5-1 | - | CASSLGGQIYGYTF | TGCGCCAGCAGCTTGGGGGGGCAGATCTATGGCTACACCTTC
TRBJ1-2 | - | TRBV7-9 | - | CASSLVWSRITNDGYTF | TGTGCCAGCAGCTTAGTGTGGTCTCGAATAACTAACGATGGCTACACCTTC
TRBJ2-7 | - | TRBV18 | - | CASSPQDKPYEQYF | TGTGCCAGCTCACCACAGGACAAACCCTACGAGCAGTACTTC
TRBJ2-3 | once | TRBV2 | TRBD2 | CASRGGLSGRSTDTQYF | TGTGCCAGCAGGGGGGGGCTTAGCGGGAGGAGCACAGATACGCAGTATTTT
TRBJ2-1 | - | TRBV24-1 | - | CASQGWHEQFF | TGTGCCTCCCAGGGGTGGCATGAGCAGTTCTTC
TRBJ1-1 | - | TRBV19 | - | CASSIRGNTEAFF | TGTGCCAGTAGTATTCGGGGGAACACTGAAGCTTTCTTT
TRBJ2-5 | - | TRBV11-1 | TRBD2 | CASSPRRLAEKETQYF | TGTGCCAGCAGCCCAAGGCGACTAGCGGAAAAAGAGACCCAGTACTTC
TRBJ2-5 | - | TRBV3-1/TRBV3-2 | - | CASSQDHTRGGRETQYF | TGTGCCAGCAGCCAAGATCATACGAGGGGGGGCCGGGAGACCCAGTACTTC
TRBJ2-1 | - | TRBV19 | - | CASSSLPSSYNEQFF | TGTGCCAGTAGTTCCCTCCCGAGCTCCTACAATGAGCAGTTCTTC
TRBJ1-6 | - | TRBV2 | TRBD1 | CASSELGQGNSPLHF | TGTGCCAGCAGTGAATTGGGACAGGGCAATTCACCCCTCCACTTT
TRBJ1-5 | - | TRBV28 | - | CASSSHSGGEPQHF | TGTGCCAGCAGCTCACACAGCGGGGGGGAACCCCAGCATTTT